The 29 T cell receptor beta chains below come from one sample, sequenced in a study of cytomegalovirus exposure and HLA in healthy donors. The PCR contained 60 Vbeta and 13 Jbeta primers. Sequencing used immunoSEQ multiplex PCR; TCRdb keeps in-frame clones, though not all of them. There are 100,000 or so clones in the sample; approximately 72% occur only once, and about a tenth lies in the top ten. Sequencing was carried out using PBMCs. These receptors were collected from a man under 40 in good health and CMV-seropositive.

The V gene is TRBV7-6, the J gene TRBJ2-7; maybe TRBD1 (6 bases). With 0 bases removed from V and 6 bases from J, the gap between germline ends came to 15 bases. Germline values: CDR1 SGHVS, CDR2 FNYEAQ. The CDR3 has 15 amino acids. The CDR3 coding sequence is TGTGCCAGCAGCTTAGCCCCCAGGCAGGGGACCGAGCAGTACTTC. The encoded protein is CASSLAPRQGTEQYF.

The CDR3 DNA follows: TGTGCCAGCAGCCCCCGGGACAGGGGCATCTACGAGCAGTACTTC. It encodes CASSPRDRGIYEQYF. This chain joins TRBV7-2 and TRBJ2-7; 10 bases map to TRBD1. The CDR3 runs 15 residues. The V segment lost 5 bases and the J segment 3 bases; nucleotides outside the gene matches: 7. CDR1 is SGHTA, CDR2 FQGNSA, per germline.

The J gene is TRBJ1-1, the V gene TRBV15; possibly TRBD1 for D (5 bases). V shed 0 bases and J shed 3 bases, with 11 bases lying between them. Per the germline V gene, CDR1 is LNHNV and CDR2 is YYDKDF (reference sequence). This CDR3 comprises 15 residues. The CDR3 spells CATSRERGIYTEAFF. In DNA, the CDR3 is TGTGCCACCAGCAGAGAAAGGGGCATATACACTGAAGCTTTCTTT. Full variable domain (rest looked up from reference TRBV15 and TRBJ1-1): DAMVIQNPRYQVTQFGKPVTLSCSQTLNHNVMYWYQQKSSQAPKLLFHYYDKDFNNEADTPDNFQSRRPNTSFCFLDIRSPGLGDTAMYLCATSRERGIYTEAFFGQGTRLTVV.

The rearrangement links TRBV28 to TRBJ2-2, with D uncertain. CDR3 length: 17 residues. Germline V gene data show CDR1 as MDHEN and CDR2 as SYDVKM. Trimming removed 2 bases at V and 2 bases at J, with 15 bases between. The CDR3 loop reads CASSLRIPAGNTGELFF. The CDR3 coding sequence is TGTGCCAGCAGTTTAAGGATCCCTGCAGGCAACACCGGGGAGCTGTTTTTT.

The genes are TRBV6-5 and TRBJ1-2; D is undetermined. CDR1 MNHEY and CDR2 SVGAGI come from the germline V gene. This CDR3 comprises 15 residues. The germline V and J ends were trimmed by 2 bases and 2 bases, with 12 bases remaining between them. CDR3 in DNA: TGTGCCAGCAGTTACGTCACGGGATACAACTATGGCTACACCTTC. Translated, it gives CASSYVTGYNYGYTF.

The chain joins TRBV7-2 to TRBJ2-5; 8 bases agree with TRBD1. Germline assignment: CDR1 SGHTA and CDR2 FQGNSA. The CDR3 runs 13 residues. The V gene end was trimmed by 5 bases and the J gene end by 3 bases; junction bases not matched to a gene: 2. CDR3 nucleotide sequence: TGTGCCAGCAGCGCGGGACAGGAAGAGACCCAGTACTTC. Amino acids: CASSAGQEETQYF.

The sample holds a few counts of this clone. J is TRBJ2-7 and V is TRBV5-8; D unclear. CDR3 length: 14 residues. V lost 2 bases to trimming and J lost 4 bases, with 13 bases between them. Germline lookup yields CDR1 SGHTS and CDR2 YDEGEE. The CDR3 bases are TGTGCCAGCAGCTTTGTCGTTCCCTCTTACGAGCAGTACTTC. The encoded protein is CASSFVVPSYEQYF. Variable domain in full (rest from reference TRBV5-8 and TRBJ2-7): EAGVTQSPTHLIKTRGQQATLRCSPISGHTSVYWYQQALGLGLQFLLWYDEGEERNRGNFPPRFSGRQFPNYSSELNVNALELEDSALYLCASSFVVPSYEQYFGPGTRLTVT.

This CDR3 is CASSLSGGGYYEQFF. Written as DNA, the CDR3 is TGTGCCAGCAGCTTAAGCGGGGGGGGCTATTATGAGCAGTTCTTC. The V call is TRBV11-2, the J call TRBJ2-1; 10 bases agree with TRBD2. Germline trimming cut 2 bases from V and 8 bases from J; bases unmatched to any gene: 6. This CDR3 comprises 15 residues. Germline CDR1 SGHAT, CDR2 FQNNGV.

V and J are TRBV18 and TRBJ1-2, with D perhaps TRBD1 (5 bases). Germline V lookup: CDR1 KGHSH, CDR2 LQKENI. Trimming pared 1 base from V and 5 bases from J, leaving 11 bases between. The CDR3 sequence is 14 residues long. The CDR3 spells CASSPQAGGYGYTF. The CDR3 nucleotides read TGTGCCAGCTCACCACAAGCGGGGGGGTATGGCTACACCTTC.

The chain combines TRBV19 with TRBJ2-3; 7 bases are shared with TRBD2. The CDR3 contains 15 residues. Germline V gives CDR1 LNHDA, CDR2 SQIVND (reference sequence). V trimming: 4 bases; J trimming: 0 bases; junction bases outside the gene matches: 4. CDR3 amino acids: CASSTGGTSTDTQYF. Here the CDR3 DNA reads TGTGCCAGTAGTACCGGGGGGACTAGCACAGATACGCAGTATTTT.

This chain uses TRBV25-1 with TRBJ2-1; D ambiguous. Germline CDR1 MGHDK, CDR2 SYGVNS. CDR3 length equals 13 residues. V was clipped by 3 bases and J by 8 bases, with 11 bases between them. CDR3 DNA sequence: TGTGCCAGCAGTGATGCAGTGGGCGATGAGCAGTTCTTC. As protein: CASSDAVGDEQFF.

The rearrangement joins TRBV2 to TRBJ2-6; D is unresolved. The germline gives CDR1 SNHLY, CDR2 FYNNEI. Between the trimmed V and J ends, which lost 1 base and 2 bases, there was a span of 12 bases. The CDR3 is made up of 17 amino acids. The DNA of the CDR3 is TGTGCCAGCAGTGAAGTGAACAGTTTTCCTGGGGCCAACGTCCTGACTTTC. It is translated as CASSEVNSFPGANVLTF.

This chain links TRBV6-4 with TRBJ1-4; TRBD1 might be the D (5 bases). V lost 6 bases and J 10 bases, leaving 18 bases between the germline ends. CDR1 and CDR2 (germline): MRHNA, SNTAGT. This CDR3 is built from 14 residues. CDR3 protein: CASRTRRGDGKLFF. The CDR3 DNA reads TGTGCCAGCAGGACTAGGAGGGGTGATGGAAAACTGTTTTTT.

This clone was detected a few times. The chain is built from TRBV5-1 and TRBJ1-4; tentatively, D is TRBD1 (6 bases). The CDR3 is 13 amino acids. The V gene's germline CDR1 is SGHRS and CDR2 YFSETQ. V was cut by 4 bases and J by 5 bases, with 9 bases left in between. CDR3 residues: CASSIGQNEKLFF. Written as DNA, the CDR3 is TGCGCCAGCAGCATCGGACAGAATGAAAAACTGTTTTTT.

This clone has more than one count but fewer than ten. This CDR3 reads CASNPGTASTDTQYF. CDR3 DNA: TGTGCCAGCAATCCCGGGACAGCGAGCACAGATACGCAGTATTTT. The J gene is TRBJ2-3, the V gene TRBV6-1; 7 positions agree with TRBD1. Germline CDR1 is MNHNS and CDR2 is SASEGT. Losses at the gene ends were 7 bases for V and 0 bases for J; bases not matched to a gene: 7. This CDR3 region has 15 residues.

In DNA, the CDR3 is TGCGCCAGCAGCCTAACAGGGGTTCCTAATGAAAAACTGTTTTTT. As protein: CASSLTGVPNEKLFF. The chain carries TRBV5-1 and TRBJ1-4; TRBD1 agrees at 7 bases. The CDR3 consists of 15 residues. V was clipped by 4 bases and J by 3 bases; unmatched bases: 6. Germline V lookup: CDR1 SGHRS, CDR2 YFSETQ.

This rearrangement joins TRBV6-1 to TRBJ2-7, with 7 bases lining up with TRBD1. The CDR3 loop spans 15 amino acids. V shed 0 bases, J shed 2 bases, and the junction held 4 bases outside the gene matches. Germline loops: CDR1 MNHNS, CDR2 SASEGT. The CDR3 is CASSEAWGTAYEQYF. Written as DNA, the CDR3 is TGTGCCAGCAGTGAAGCCTGGGGGACAGCCTACGAGCAGTACTTC.

This chain joins TRBV12-5 and TRBJ2-1; TRBD2 matches 8 bases. V shed 2 bases, J shed 4 bases, and the junction held 10 bases outside the gene matches. The germline V gene encodes CDR1 LGHNT and CDR2 FRNRAP. CDR3 length equals 17 residues. CDR3 nucleotide sequence: TGTGCTAGTGGTTTGAAGGTATTCTCGGGAGGGTACAATGAGCAGTTCTTC. This encodes CASGLKVFSGGYNEQFF.

The V call is TRBV4-2, the J call TRBJ2-1; D might be TRBD2 (5 bases). Germline CDR1 reads LGHNA; CDR2 reads YNFKEQ. This CDR3 has 17 amino acids. Trimming left V 4 bases short and J 8 bases short, with 24 bases between. The CDR3 region is CASSRSIYGADRDEQFF. CDR3 coding DNA: TGTGCCAGCAGCCGGTCCATTTATGGAGCGGATAGGGATGAGCAGTTCTTC.

With regard to this clone: One junction end disagrees with the germline gene, perhaps due to a read error. The rearrangement links TRBV7-7 to TRBJ2-5, with D possibly matching TRBD2 (5 bases). The V gene's germline CDR1 is SSHAT and CDR2 FNYEAQ (reference sequence). The CDR3 loop spans 15 amino acids. CDR3 loop: CASSLFLAGGETQYF. The CDR3 nucleotides read TGTGCTAGCAGCTTATTCCTAGCAGGTGGGGAGACCCAGTACTTC. Variable domain in full (rest from reference TRBV7-7 and TRBJ2-5): GAGVSQSPRYKVTKRGQDVTLRCDPISSHATLYWYQQALGQGPEFLTYFNYEAQPDKSGLPSDRFSAERPEGSISTLTIQRTEQRDSAMYRCASSLFLAGGETQYFGPGTRLLVL.

This clone was observed a few times. This chain uses TRBV6-5 with TRBJ1-4; a weak D match, TRBD1 (5 bases). The V and J ends lost 1 base and 7 bases respectively, with 13 bases between them. CDR1 and CDR2 (germline): MNHEY, SVGAGI. The CDR3 runs 15 residues. This CDR3 is CASSYLGVIGEKLFF. The CDR3 DNA follows: TGTGCCAGCAGTTACTTAGGGGTTATTGGTGAAAAACTGTTTTTT.

This clone was counted only a few times. The genes are TRBV19 and TRBJ1-1, with D unresolved. This CDR3 region has 13 residues. The germline CDR1 and CDR2 sequences are LNHDA and SQIVND (reference sequence). V lost 3 bases to trimming and J lost 0 bases, with 5 bases between them. The CDR3: CASSIAMNTEAFF. CDR3 nucleotides: TGTGCCAGTAGTATTGCTATGAACACTGAAGCTTTCTTT.

This rearrangement joins TRBV4-1 to TRBJ2-5, with 7 bases that match TRBD1. Trimming took 0 bases from V and 3 from J; bases not matched to a gene: 4. Germline V lookup: CDR1 MGHRA, CDR2 YSYEKL. The length of the CDR3 is 15 residues. The CDR3 bases are TGCGCCAGCAGCCAAGAAGGGACAGAAAAAGAGACCCAGTACTTC. Translation: CASSQEGTEKETQYF.

The gene calls are TRBV5-1 and TRBJ1-4; tentatively, D is TRBD1 (5 bases). There are 15 residues in the CDR3. Trimming left V 5 bases short and J 4 bases short, with 15 bases between. Germline V CDR1 and CDR2: SGHRS, YFSETQ. The CDR3 DNA follows: TGCGCCAGCAGTTCTCAGGGTTCCTATAATGAAAAACTGTTTTTT. Translated: CASSSQGSYNEKLFF.

The sample holds a few counts of this clone. The chain employs TRBV5-4 and TRBJ2-7, with D possibly being TRBD1 (6 bases). The CDR3 contains 14 residues. V lost 1 base, J lost 2 bases, and 10 bases lay in between. Germline CDR1 SGHNT, CDR2 YYREEE (reference sequence). This CDR3 is CASSLSTGPYEQYF. CDR3 bases: TGTGCCAGCAGCTTGAGTACAGGGCCCTACGAGCAGTACTTC. The full variable domain, with the rest looked up from reference TRBV5-4 and TRBJ2-7, is ETGVTQSPTHLIKTRGQQVTLRCSSQSGHNTVSWYQQALGQGPQFIFQYYREEENGRGNFPPRFSGLQFPNYSSELNVNALELDDSALYLCASSLSTGPYEQYFGPGTRLTVT.

This sequence joins TRBV11-2 and TRBJ1-2, with D uncertain. This CDR3 is built from 15 residues. In germline, CDR1 is SGHAT, CDR2 FQNNGV. V lost 1 base and J lost 3, with 12 bases in between. CDR3 loop: CASSLASAGYYGYTF. CDR3 DNA sequence: TGTGCCAGCAGCTTAGCCTCGGCGGGCTACTATGGCTACACCTTC.

Sample share makes this clone medium-sized. The CDR3 reads CASSGGAGVAEKLFF. In DNA, the CDR3 is TGTGCCAGCAGTGGGGGCGCAGGAGTGGCAGAGAAGCTGTTTTTT. This sequence joins TRBV6-1 and TRBJ2-2, with D possibly matching TRBD1 (5 bases). CDR1 is MNHNS, CDR2 SASEGT, per germline. There are 15 residues in the CDR3. V lost 4 bases and J lost 12, with 21 bases in between.

This clone was seen only once. This rearrangement joins TRBV5-4 to TRBJ2-3; a weak D match, TRBD2 (6 bases). Deletions cut 5 bases from V and 5 bases from J, with 12 bases between. This CDR3 is 13 amino acids long. Germline V gene lookup returns CDR1 SGHNT and CDR2 YYREEE (reference sequence). The CDR3 nucleotides read TGTGCCAGCAGGTGGGCCGGGGGAGATACGCAGTATTTT. It translates to CASRWAGGDTQYF.

The genes are TRBV7-9 and TRBJ1-1; 7 bases are shared with TRBD1. Germline V gene sequence: CDR1 SEHNR, CDR2 FQNEAQ (reference sequence). The J segment lost 1 base and the V segment lost 5 bases, leaving 10 bases of the junction unmatched. This CDR3 comprises 16 residues. CDR3 DNA sequence: TGTGCCAGCAGCCCCACCCTCAGGGGGGAGAACACTGAAGCTTTCTTT. It codes for CASSPTLRGENTEAFF.